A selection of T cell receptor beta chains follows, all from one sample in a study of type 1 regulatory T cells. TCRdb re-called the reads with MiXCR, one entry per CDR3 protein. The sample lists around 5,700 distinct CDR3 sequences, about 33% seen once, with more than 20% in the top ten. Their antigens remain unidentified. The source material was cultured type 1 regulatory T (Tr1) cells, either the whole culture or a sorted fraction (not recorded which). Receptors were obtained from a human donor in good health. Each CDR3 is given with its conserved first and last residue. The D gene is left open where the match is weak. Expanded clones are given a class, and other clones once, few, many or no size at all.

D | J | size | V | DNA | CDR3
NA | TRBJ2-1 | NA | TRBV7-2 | TGTGCCAGCACCCCGAGGAGGGGCAATGAGCAGTTCTTC | CASTPRRGNEQFF
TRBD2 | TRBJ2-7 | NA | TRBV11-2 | TGTGCCAGCAGCTTATTCCTAGCGGGGGGATACGAGCAGTACTTC | CASSLFLAGGYEQYF
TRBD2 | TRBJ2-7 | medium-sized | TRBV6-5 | TGTGCCAGCAGTTACCATTCGGCCAGCGGGAGACCAGAGCAGTACTTC | CASSYHSASGRPEQYF
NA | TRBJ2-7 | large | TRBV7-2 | TGTGCCAGCAGCCGCCGGGCATCCTACGAGCAGTACTTC | CASSRRASYEQYF
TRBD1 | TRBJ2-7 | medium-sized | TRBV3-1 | TGTGCCAGCAGCCATACCGGGACAGGAACATTCGAGCAGTACTTC | CASSHTGTGTFEQYF
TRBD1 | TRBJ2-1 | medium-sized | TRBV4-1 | TGCGCCAGCAGCCCCCCCCGGGCAGGGGGAAACAATGAGCAGTTCTTC | CASSPPRAGGNNEQFF
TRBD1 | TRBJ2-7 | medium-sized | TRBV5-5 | TGTGCCAGCTGGGGACAGCAGGCCTACGAGCAGTACTTC | CASWGQQAYEQYF
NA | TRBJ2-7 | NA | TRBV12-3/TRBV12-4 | TGTGCCAGCAGTTTAGTGGCAGGCAGCTCCTACGAGCAGTACTTC | CASSLVAGSSYEQYF
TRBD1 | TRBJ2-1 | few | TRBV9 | TGTGCCAGCAGCGTAGGACAGGGAATTTACAATGAGCAGTTCTTC | CASSVGQGIYNEQFF
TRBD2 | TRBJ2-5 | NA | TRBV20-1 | TGCAGTGCTAGAGATTCGAATAGCGGGAGGGACCAAGAGACCCAGTACTTC | CSARDSNSGRDQETQYF
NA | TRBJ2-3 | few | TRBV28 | TGTGCCAGCAGTGGAGACGGCACAGATACGCAGTATTTT | CASSGDGTDTQYF
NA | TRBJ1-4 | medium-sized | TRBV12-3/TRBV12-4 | TGTGCCAGCAGTTCCGGAGGGAATGAAAAACTGTTTTTT | CASSSGGNEKLFF
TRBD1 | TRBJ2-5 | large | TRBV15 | TGTGCCACCAGCAGGGACAGGGGCCAAGAGACCCAGTACTTC | CATSRDRGQETQYF
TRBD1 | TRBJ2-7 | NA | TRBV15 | TGTGCCACCAGCGCGGACAGGGGCGTAGGCGAGCAGTACTTC | CATSADRGVGEQYF
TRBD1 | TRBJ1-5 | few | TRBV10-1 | TGCGCCAGCTCAGGACAGGCGAGTCAGCCCCAGCATTTT | CASSGQASQPQHF
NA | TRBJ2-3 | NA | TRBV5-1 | TGCGCCAGCAGCCTCCGGTTGGGGGGGGGGCGGACAGATACGCAGTATTTT | CASSLRLGGGRTDTQYF
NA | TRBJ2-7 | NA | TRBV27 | TGTGCCACCACAGGGGGGGACTCCTACGAGCAGTACTTC | CATTGGDSYEQYF
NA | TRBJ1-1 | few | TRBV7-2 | TGTGCCAGCAGCTTAGCGCGCGCTGAAGCTTTCTTT | CASSLARAEAFF
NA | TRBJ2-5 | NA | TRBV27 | TGTGCCAGCAGTTTATTCCCGTATCAAGAGACCCAGTACTTC | CASSLFPYQETQYF
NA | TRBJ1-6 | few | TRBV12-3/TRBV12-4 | TGTGCCAGCAGTTTGACAAGGAACGATAATTCACCCCTCCACTTT | CASSLTRNDNSPLHF
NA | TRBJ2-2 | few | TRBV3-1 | TGTGCCAGCAGCCAAGCTACAGGGCCTTCGAACACCGGGGAGCTGTTTTTT | CASSQATGPSNTGELFF
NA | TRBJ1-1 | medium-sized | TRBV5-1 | TGCGCCAGCAGCTTGGCCGGGCCCGATCTGGGCACTGAAGCTTTCTTT | CASSLAGPDLGTEAFF
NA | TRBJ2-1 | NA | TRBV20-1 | TGCAGTGCCCCCGAGGCCCTCAGCAATGAGCAGTTCTTC | CSAPEALSNEQFF
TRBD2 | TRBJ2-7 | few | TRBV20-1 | TGCAGTGCTAGCCCACTAGCGGGGGAGTACGAGCAGTACTTC | CSASPLAGEYEQYF
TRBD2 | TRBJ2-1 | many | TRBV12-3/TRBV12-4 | TGTGCCAGCACTAGGAGCGGGAGTCATGAGCAGTTCTTC | CASTRSGSHEQFF
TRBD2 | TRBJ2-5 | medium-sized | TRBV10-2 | TGCGCCAGCACCCTGGGACTAGCGGAGGAGACCCAGTACTTC | CASTLGLAEETQYF
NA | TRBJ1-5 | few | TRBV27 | TGTGCCAGCAGTTTATCGGGGGGGTATAGCAATCAGCCCCAGCATTTT | CASSLSGGYSNQPQHF
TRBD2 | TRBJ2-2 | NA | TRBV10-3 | TGTGCCATCCGGATGGCAGCGTCTAGCGGGAGTATCACCGGGGAGCTGTTTTTT | CAIRMAASSGSITGELFF
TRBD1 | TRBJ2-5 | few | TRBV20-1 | TGCAGTGCTACACGGCCGACAGGGAATTATGCGACCCAGTACTTC | CSATRPTGNYATQYF
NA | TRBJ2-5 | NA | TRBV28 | TGTGCCAGCAGTTTTTGGTTGCAGGGGCAAGAGACCCAGTACTTC | CASSFWLQGQETQYF
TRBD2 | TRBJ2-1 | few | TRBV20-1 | TGCAGTGTCCCGGGACTAGGGTCCTACAATGAGCAGTTCTTC | CSVPGLGSYNEQFF
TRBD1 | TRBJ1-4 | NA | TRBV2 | TGTGCCAGCAGCCTGGACAGGCTGGCTAATGAAAAACTGTTTTTT | CASSLDRLANEKLFF
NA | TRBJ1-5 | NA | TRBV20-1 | TGCAGTGCTAGAAGGGGGGGGAGCAATCAGCCCCAGCATTTT | CSARRGGSNQPQHF
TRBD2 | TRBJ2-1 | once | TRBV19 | TGTGCCAGTACAAGGGGGACTAGCGGTTACAATGAGCAGTTCTTC | CASTRGTSGYNEQFF
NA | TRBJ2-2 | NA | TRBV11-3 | TGTGCCAGCAGCCTGGGTCCTGAGGGCGGGAAGCTGTTTTTT | CASSLGPEGGKLFF
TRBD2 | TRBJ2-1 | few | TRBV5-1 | TGCGCCAGCAGCTTGGAGCGGACTAGCGGGGGATCCTACAATGAGCAGTTCTTC | CASSLERTSGGSYNEQFF
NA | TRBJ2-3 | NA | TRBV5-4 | TGTGCCAGCAGCCGGATTAGCCTTGAATCAGATACGCAGTATTTT | CASSRISLESDTQYF
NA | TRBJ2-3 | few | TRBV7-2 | TGTGCCAGCAATATCGGGAGCACAGATACGCAGTATTTT | CASNIGSTDTQYF
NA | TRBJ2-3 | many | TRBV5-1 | TGCGCCAGCAGAGTCGGAGGAGGACCTAGCACAGATACGCAGTATTTT | CASRVGGGPSTDTQYF
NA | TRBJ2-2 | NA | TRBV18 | TGTGCCAGCTCACCTAACAGGCCTCCCACCGGGGAGCTGTTTTTT | CASSPNRPPTGELFF
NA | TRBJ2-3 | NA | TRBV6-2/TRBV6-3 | TGTGCCAGCAGCTACCAAGGGGGGCTCCCCGGCAGAGATACGCAGTATTTT | CASSYQGGLPGRDTQYF
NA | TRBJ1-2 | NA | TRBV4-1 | TGCGCCAGCAGCCAAGACCCCGGAGGGATTATGGGGTATGGCTACACCTTC | CASSQDPGGIMGYGYTF
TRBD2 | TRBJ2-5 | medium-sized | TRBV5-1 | TGCGCCAGCAGCTTGTCGGGACTAGCTGAGACCCAGTACTTC | CASSLSGLAETQYF
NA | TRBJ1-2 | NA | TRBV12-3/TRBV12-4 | TGTGCCAGCAGTTTGCACCCAGGCACCTATGGCTACACCTTC | CASSLHPGTYGYTF
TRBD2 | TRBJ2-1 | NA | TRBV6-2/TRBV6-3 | TGTGCCAGCCGGGCTCATATAGCGGGAGCTGAAAATGAGCAGTTCTTC | CASRAHIAGAENEQFF
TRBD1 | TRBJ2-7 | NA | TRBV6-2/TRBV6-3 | TGTGCCAGCAATCGTCCGGGACAGGGGAGCTACGAGCAGTACTTC | CASNRPGQGSYEQYF
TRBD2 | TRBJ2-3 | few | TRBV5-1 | TGCGCCAGCAGCTATGGACTAGATGCAGATACGCAGTATTTT | CASSYGLDADTQYF
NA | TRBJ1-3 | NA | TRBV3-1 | TGTGCCAGCAGCCGCGCGCCTGGAGGAAGCTCTGGAAACACCATATATTTT | CASSRAPGGSSGNTIYF
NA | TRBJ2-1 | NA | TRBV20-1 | TGCAGTGCTAGGGACTACAATGAGCAGTTCTTC | CSARDYNEQFF